The sequence of this T cell receptor beta chain was determined in a study of T cells after yellow fever vaccination. Overall study: SMART-Seq v4 Ultra Low Input served to prepare low-cell-number fractions. Whole-study findings and limits: FACS-sorted repertoires could contain abundant clonotypes contaminating from the bulk population. It was a weaker secondary response, yet one that peaked faster, at day 5 versus 15. Once the booster was given, most primary-vaccination clones reappeared, at about 95% for CD4 and more than 85% for CD8.

TCRdb reprocessed the 5' RACE reads via MiXCR and lists one record per CDR3 protein. The data contain 100,000 to 150,000 distinct CDR3 sequences, roughly 8.2% of them seen just once; the ten biggest clones take up 40%. This clonotype was observed a few times. Its antigen remains unidentified. This CDR3 contains 14 residues. With 2 bases clipped from V and 6 bases from J, the junction kept 6 bases outside the gene matches. CDR1 and CDR2 from the germline V gene are SNHLY and FYNNEI. The V call is TRBV2, the J call TRBJ1-1; 7 nucleotides align to TRBD1. The clonotype originates from a young man who received the YFV17D yellow fever vaccine. Sequenced here: CD8+ T cells sorted from PBMCs, sampled on the day of the yellow fever booster vaccination. The CDR3 protein is CASSETGARAEAFF. The DNA of the CDR3 is TGTGCCAGCAGTGAAACAGGGGCGCGGGCTGAAGCTTTCTTT.